The 27 T cell receptor beta chains listed next were all sequenced from one sample in a study of CD8+ T cells in alopecia areata (dated by TCRdb to 2016 to 2019). Libraries came from the immunoSEQ multiplex PCR assay. RNA was extracted from all samples and reverse transcribed into cDNA as template for TCR sequencing. TCRdb stores this immuneACCESS table with in-frame sequences only. Part of the clones is absent; in the studies checked, under half of the shortfall reflects unresolved V genes, and no reason is known for the rest. The sample table shows about 23,000 clones, and roughly 52% are seen once. Clones ranked in the top ten supply approximately 29% of the sample. Sequencing was done on a sample of NKG2D-high CD8+ T cells sorted from blood. Interpreted using the paper, the cell subset or site label stands for: sorted CD8+ NKG2D-high blood T cells. The receptor source for this set is a human donor with alopecia areata.

V gene TRBV20-1 combines with J gene TRBJ2-1, with D perhaps assigned TRBD1 or TRBD2 (5 bases each). The CDR3 spans 10 residues. The germline gives CDR1 DFQATT, CDR2 SNEGSKA (reference sequence). Trimming took off 7 bases at V and 12 bases at J, with 13 bases between the two ends. CDR3: CSVRDGTQFF. The CDR3 nucleotides are TGCAGTGTTCGGGACGGGACGCAGTTCTTC.

This chain uses TRBV5-1 with TRBJ2-7, with 10 nucleotides matching TRBD2. The CDR3 spans 16 residues. Per germline, CDR1 SGHRS and CDR2 YFSETQ. V dropped 3 bases and J dropped 5; count of bases not matched to a gene: 11. The CDR3 loop reads CASSSEAGGPFHEQYF. As DNA, the CDR3 is TGCGCCAGCAGCTCGGAAGCGGGAGGGCCCTTTCACGAGCAGTACTTC.

The table lists this clone with a few counts. The V and J genes are TRBV2 and TRBJ1-2, with unresolved D. Per germline, CDR1 SNHLY and CDR2 FYNNEI. V lost 8 bases and J lost 11, with 21 bases in between. The CDR3 consists of 13 residues. As DNA, the CDR3 is TGTGCCAGCGTAGGTGAATTGGCCCCTGGTTACACCTTC. Amino acids: CASVGELAPGYTF.

This clone appeared a few times. At the DNA level, this CDR3 is encoded by other sequences in the same sample as well. This chain joins TRBV29-1 and TRBJ2-7, with 11 positions matching TRBD2. The CDR3 is made up of 16 amino acids. The germline V gene has CDR1 SQVTM and CDR2 ANQGSEA. Trimming took 1 base from V and 4 from J; bases not matched to a gene: 9. For the CDR3, the DNA is TGCAGCGTTGAAGGGGCCGGGACTAGCGGCGATTACGAGCAGTACTTC. Its translation: CSVEGAGTSGDYEQYF.

This sequence joins TRBV6-5 and TRBJ2-5, with 8 nucleotides matching TRBD1. Germline lookup yields CDR1 MNHEY and CDR2 SVGAGI. This CDR3 spans 14 amino acids. V lost 2 bases to trimming and J lost 4 bases; unmatched junction nucleotides: 3. The CDR3 region is CASSYGQGVETQYF. CDR3 sequence (DNA): TGTGCCAGCAGTTACGGACAGGGAGTAGAGACCCAGTACTTC.

The V and J genes are TRBV2 and TRBJ2-1, with 9 bases identical to TRBD2. CDR1 SNHLY and CDR2 FYNNEI come from the germline V gene. There are 14 residues in the CDR3. The junction had 7 bases not matched to a gene; V was cut back by 11 bases and J by 2 bases. DNA for the CDR3: TGTGCCGGAGCTAGCGGGGAAACCTACAATGAGCAGTTCTTC. Protein product: CAGASGETYNEQFF.

The rearrangement uses TRBV2 and TRBJ2-1, with TRBD2 identical over 8 bases. The CDR3 has 13 amino acids. J lost 7 bases, V lost 10 bases, and 9 bases had no gene match. The germline V gene encodes CDR1 SNHLY and CDR2 FYNNEI. The CDR3 coding sequence is TGTGCCAAAACCGGGACTAGAAGGAATGAGCAGTTCTTC. Translating it yields CAKTGTRRNEQFF.

As regards this clone: At one end, the junction sequence differs from germline, possibly due to a read error. The rearrangement links TRBV7-7 to TRBJ2-1; TRBD2 matches 8 bases. Looked up from germline, CDR1 is SSHAT and CDR2 is FNYEAQ (reference sequence). The CDR3 loop spans 15 amino acids. CDR3 in DNA: TGTGCTAGCAGCTTAAACTTAGCGGGAAATAGTGAGCAGTTCTTC. This gives the protein CASSLNLAGNSEQFF.

This clone was found once. This chain connects TRBV14 to TRBJ2-6; possibly TRBD2 for D (6 bases). CDR3 length: 20 amino acids. V shed 2 bases and J shed 0 bases, with 20 bases lying between them. The germline CDR1 and CDR2 sequences are SGHDN and FVKESK. The chain's CDR3 is CASSQLYTPGLVSGANVLTF. The DNA of the CDR3 is TGTGCCAGCAGCCAACTATATACCCCGGGACTTGTCTCTGGGGCCAACGTCCTGACTTTC.

J is TRBJ1-1 and V is TRBV30; 8 bases match TRBD1. The CDR3 totals 14 residues. J gave up 4 bases and V 0 bases, and 4 bases lay outside the gene matches. CDR1 GTSNPN and CDR2 SVGIG come from the germline V gene (reference sequence). The CDR3 DNA is TGTGCCTGGAGTGTATCAGGGGGCATCACTGAAGCTTTCTTT. Its protein product is CAWSVSGGITEAFF.

This clone was recorded a few times. The genes are TRBV19 and TRBJ1-2; no clear D gene. The CDR3 consists of 16 residues. The V end was cut by 3 bases, the J end by 0 bases, with 14 bases between. The germline V gene has CDR1 LNHDA and CDR2 SQIVND (reference sequence). The CDR3 region has the DNA TGTGCCAGTAGTATCGGGTGGTCAGGCTCTAACTATGGCTACACCTTC. This gives the protein CASSIGWSGSNYGYTF.

This clone was seen many times. This CDR3 reads CASSPRAGSLSSYEQYF. Here the CDR3 DNA reads TGTGCCAGCAGCCCCAGGGCAGGGAGCTTAAGCTCCTACGAGCAGTACTTC. This chain joins TRBV9 and TRBJ2-7; D assignment may be TRBD1 or TRBD2 (5 bases each). CDR1 SGDLS and CDR2 YYNGEE come from the germline V gene. V lost 4 bases and J lost 0, with 20 bases in between. The CDR3 is 17 amino acids. The full variable domain, completed using reference TRBV9 and TRBJ2-7, is DSGVTQTPKHLITATGQRVTLRCSPRSGDLSVYWYQQSLDQGLQFLIQYYNGEERAKGNILERFSAQQFPDLHSELNLSSLELGDSALYFCASSPRAGSLSSYEQYFGPGTRLTVT.

The chain uses TRBV4-1 and TRBJ1-5; unclear D gene. CDR1 is MGHRA and CDR2 is YSYEKL in the germline V gene. This CDR3 is 13 amino acids long. The ends were cut back, 2 bases at V and 7 bases at J, with 9 bases in the middle. The CDR3 spells CASSQTPGQPQHF. CDR3 coding DNA: TGCGCCAGCAGCCAAACTCCGGGCCAGCCCCAGCATTTT.

The chain is built from TRBV7-2 and TRBJ2-7, with 7 nucleotides matching TRBD1. Germline CDR1 is SGHTA and CDR2 is FQGNSA. Trimming cost V 1 base and J 5 bases; bases outside gene matches: 5. The CDR3 totals 14 residues. Written as DNA, the CDR3 is TGTGCCAGCAGCTTAGGCGAGGGGGCTCACGAGCAGTACTTC. Protein: CASSLGEGAHEQYF.

The chain links TRBV5-6 to TRBJ2-3; D is ambiguous. The ends were cut back, 1 base at V and 6 bases at J, with 6 bases in the middle. The length of the CDR3 is 12 residues. Looked up from germline, CDR1 is SGHDT and CDR2 is YYEEEE. The CDR3 loop reads CASSLFADTQYF. The CDR3 nucleotides are TGTGCCAGCAGCTTGTTTGCGGATACGCAGTATTTT.

In its sample, this clone was seen once. CDR3 sequence: CASKGQGQDNQETQYF. Here the CDR3 DNA reads TGTGCCAGCAAAGGGCAAGGACAGGATAACCAAGAGACCCAGTACTTC. The chain joins TRBV27 to TRBJ2-5, with TRBD1 matching 7 bases. Germline V gene data show CDR1 as MNHEY and CDR2 as SMNVEV (reference sequence). CDR3 length: 16 residues. V gave up 7 bases and J gave up 0 bases; unmatched junction bases: 11.

The chain employs TRBV14 and TRBJ1-1; D uncertain. The CDR3 loop spans 15 amino acids. Deletions cut 0 bases from V and 0 bases from J, with 8 bases between. CDR1 and CDR2 (germline): SGHDN, FVKESK. This chain's CDR3 is CASSQDRSLNTEAFF. The CDR3 DNA is TGTGCCAGCAGCCAAGATCGATCGCTGAACACTGAAGCTTTCTTT.

The rearrangement uses TRBV6-5 and TRBJ2-7; D remains unclear. CDR3 length: 12 amino acids. Germline-derived CDR1 and CDR2 are MNHEY and SVGAGI. V was clipped by 0 bases and J by 2 bases, with 2 bases between them. CDR3 residues: CASSYSPYEQYF. CDR3 bases: TGTGCCAGCAGTTACTCCCCCTACGAGCAGTACTTC.

The CDR3 is CSVTSGRSYEQYF. DNA for the CDR3: TGCAGCGTCACGTCGGGCCGCTCCTACGAGCAGTACTTC. The chain combines TRBV29-1 with TRBJ2-7; no definite D call. V gave up 6 bases and J gave up 0 bases, with 12 bases separating them. The CDR3 covers 13 residues. The germline CDR1 and CDR2 sequences are SQVTM and ANQGSEA.

Judged by abundance, this clone is medium-sized (0.01 to 0.1%). This chain connects TRBV19 to TRBJ1-1, with 8 bases fitting TRBD1. The CDR3 runs 14 residues. The V and J ends lost 9 bases and 2 bases, in that order; junction bases with no gene match: 8. Germline V CDR1 and CDR2: LNHDA, SQIVND (reference sequence). The CDR3, as DNA: TGTGCCAGCACCGCAGGGGGCGCAAACACTGAAGCTTTCTTT. This encodes CASTAGGANTEAFF.

V gene TRBV7-9 combines with J gene TRBJ2-3, with D unclear. This CDR3 has 18 amino acids. The germline gives CDR1 SEHNR, CDR2 FQNEAQ (reference sequence). Trimming shortened V by 4 bases and J by 4 bases, and 24 bases separated the two germline ends. The CDR3 is CASSSPAAPAEKPDTQYF. CDR3 nucleotides: TGTGCCAGCAGCTCACCCGCGGCTCCAGCCGAAAAACCAGATACGCAGTATTTT.

This clone was counted a few times. J is TRBJ2-2 and V is TRBV7-2; TRBD2 aligns across 7 bases. The CDR3 loop spans 16 amino acids. V shed 2 bases and J 3 bases; nucleotides not matched to a gene: 6. The germline gives CDR1 SGHTA, CDR2 FQGNSA. CDR3 bases: TGTGCCAGCAGCTTATCCAGACTAGCTCACACCGGGGAGCTGTTTTTT. Its protein product is CASSLSRLAHTGELFF. Supplemented by reference TRBV7-2 and TRBJ2-2, the full variable domain reads GAGVSQSPSNKVTEKGKDVELRCDPISGHTALYWYRQSLGQGLEFLIYFQGNSAPDKSGLPSDRFSAERTGGSVSTLTIQRTQQEDSAVYLCASSLSRLAHTGELFFGEGSRLTVL.

This clone was recorded a few times. V usage is TRBV7-9 and J usage is TRBJ1-4; the D is unclear. The CDR3 covers 14 residues. Germline V lookup: CDR1 SEHNR, CDR2 FQNEAQ (reference sequence). The V end lost 5 bases, the J end lost 4 bases, and 11 bases lay between the germline ends. DNA for the CDR3: TGTGCCAGCAGCCACGAGTCGGGTAATGAAAAACTGTTTTTT. Translated: CASSHESGNEKLFF.

This clone has just a few counts. The V and J genes are TRBV28 and TRBJ2-5, with TRBD1 matching 7 bases. Trimming removed 7 bases from V and 5 bases from J; junction bases left unmatched: 13. Germline V CDR1 and CDR2: MDHEN, SYDVKM. The CDR3 extends over 15 amino acids. The CDR3: CASTSPETGLETQYF. In DNA, the CDR3 is TGTGCCAGCACTTCCCCTGAGACAGGGCTGGAGACCCAGTACTTC.

V is TRBV5-6 and J is TRBJ2-6; 7 nucleotides line up with TRBD1. Unmatched junction bases numbered 3, after V lost 4 bases and J lost 2 bases. This CDR3 contains 15 residues. Germline CDR1 reads SGHDT; CDR2 reads YYEEEE. The CDR3 bases are TGTGCCAGCAGCAGTACAGGGGCTGGGGCCAACGTCCTGACTTTC. Encoded protein: CASSSTGAGANVLTF.

This chain uses TRBV6-5 with TRBJ2-1; D gene unclear. The germline V gene encodes CDR1 MNHEY and CDR2 SVGAGI. The CDR3 covers 14 residues. Trimming removed 2 bases from V and 7 bases from J, with 12 bases in between. CDR3 in amino acids: CASSYGNSPNEQFF. The DNA for the CDR3 is TGTGCCAGCAGTTACGGGAACAGCCCGAATGAGCAGTTCTTC.

V gene TRBV30 combines with J gene TRBJ2-7; D is unclear. Germline values: CDR1 GTSNPN, CDR2 SVGIG (reference sequence). The CDR3 runs 16 residues. V lost 0 bases to trimming and J lost 2 bases, with 17 bases between them. The CDR3 loop is CAWSVGSGLGTYEQYF. The CDR3 DNA sequence: TGTGCCTGGAGTGTCGGGTCAGGCCTTGGGACCTACGAGCAGTACTTC.